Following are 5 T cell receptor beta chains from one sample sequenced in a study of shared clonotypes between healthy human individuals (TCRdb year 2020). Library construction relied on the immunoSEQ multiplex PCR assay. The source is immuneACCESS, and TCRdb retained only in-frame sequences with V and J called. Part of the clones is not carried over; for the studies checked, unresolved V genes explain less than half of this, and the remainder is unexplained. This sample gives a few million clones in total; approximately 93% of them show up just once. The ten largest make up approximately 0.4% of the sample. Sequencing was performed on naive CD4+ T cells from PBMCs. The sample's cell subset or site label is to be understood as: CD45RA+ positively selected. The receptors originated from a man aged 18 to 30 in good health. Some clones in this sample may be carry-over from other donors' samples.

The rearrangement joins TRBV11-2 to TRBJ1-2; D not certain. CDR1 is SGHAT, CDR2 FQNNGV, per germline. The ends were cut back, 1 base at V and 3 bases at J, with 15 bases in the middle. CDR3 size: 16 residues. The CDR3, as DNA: TGTGCCAGCAGCTTAGCAGGAGTGACGGAACACTATGGCTACACCTTC. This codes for CASSLAGVTEHYGYTF.

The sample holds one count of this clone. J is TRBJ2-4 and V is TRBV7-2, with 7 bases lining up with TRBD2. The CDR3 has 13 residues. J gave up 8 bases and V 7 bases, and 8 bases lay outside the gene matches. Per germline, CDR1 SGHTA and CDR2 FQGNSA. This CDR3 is CASTPGRSDIQYF. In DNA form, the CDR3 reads TGTGCCAGCACCCCCGGGAGGTCCGACATTCAGTACTTC.

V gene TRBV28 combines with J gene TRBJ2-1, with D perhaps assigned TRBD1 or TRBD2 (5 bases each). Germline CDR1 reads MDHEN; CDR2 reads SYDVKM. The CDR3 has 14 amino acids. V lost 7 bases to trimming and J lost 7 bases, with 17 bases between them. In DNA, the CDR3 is TGTGCCAGCACCCATGGGGGAGAAAAGAATGAGCAGTTCTTC. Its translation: CASTHGGEKNEQFF.

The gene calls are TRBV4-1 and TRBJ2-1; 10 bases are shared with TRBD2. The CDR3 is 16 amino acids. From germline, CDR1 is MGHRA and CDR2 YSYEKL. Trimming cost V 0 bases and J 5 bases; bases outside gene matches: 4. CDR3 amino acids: CASSQEVAGGDNEQFF. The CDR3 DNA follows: TGCGCCAGCAGCCAAGAGGTAGCGGGAGGAGACAATGAGCAGTTCTTC.

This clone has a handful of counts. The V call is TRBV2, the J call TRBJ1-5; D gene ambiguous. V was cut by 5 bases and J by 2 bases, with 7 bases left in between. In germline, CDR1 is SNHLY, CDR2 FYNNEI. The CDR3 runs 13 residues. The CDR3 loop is CASSPQRNQPQHF. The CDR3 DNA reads TGTGCCAGCAGTCCACAGCGCAATCAGCCCCAGCATTTT.